One sample yielded the 21 T cell receptor beta chains listed below, sequenced in a study of T cells after yellow fever vaccination. TCRdb ran MiXCR on the 5' RACE reads and lists one entry per CDR3 protein. Of hundreds of thousands of distinct CDR3 sequences listed, roughly 20% are singletons. Sequenced here: PBMCs, sampled before the yellow fever booster vaccination. The receptors here all came from a man aged 18 to 29 who received the YFV17D yellow fever vaccine.

This rearrangement joins TRBV2 to TRBJ1-2, with no clear D. This CDR3 spans 13 amino acids. Germline V gives CDR1 SNHLY, CDR2 FYNNEI. Trimming shortened V by 5 bases and J by 9 bases, and 16 bases separated the two germline ends. The CDR3 is CASSFTRRDSYTF. The CDR3, as DNA: TGTGCCAGCAGTTTTACCCGGCGGGATAGCTACACCTTC.

The V gene is TRBV7-9, the J gene TRBJ2-2, with D perhaps TRBD2 (6 bases). V lost 6 bases and J lost 4, with 15 bases in between. Germline V gene lookup returns CDR1 SEHNR and CDR2 FQNEAQ (reference sequence). The length of the CDR3 is 15 residues. The chain's CDR3 is CASSSQPSVTGELFF. The CDR3, as DNA: TGTGCCAGCAGTAGCCAGCCTAGCGTCACCGGGGAGCTGTTTTTT.

The V gene is TRBV10-3, the J gene TRBJ2-5; D call uncertain. The CDR3 has 11 residues. Germline V gene data show CDR1 as ENHRY and CDR2 as SYGVKD. Trimming cost V 2 bases and J 5 bases, with 3 bases left between them. In DNA, the CDR3 is TGTGCCATCAGTGAGACGGAGACCCAGTACTTC. It yields the protein CAISETETQYF.

The chain joins TRBV7-7 to TRBJ2-3, with D unresolved. The CDR3 extends over 13 amino acids. With 3 bases removed from V and 2 bases from J, the gap between germline ends came to 6 bases. Per the germline V gene, CDR1 is SSHAT and CDR2 is FNYEAQ (reference sequence). CDR3 in amino acids: CASSFLLTDTQYF. The CDR3 DNA sequence: TGTGCCAGCAGCTTTTTACTCACAGATACGCAGTATTTT.

The chain has TRBV6-6 and TRBJ2-4; the D gene is possibly TRBD2 (6 bases). V lost 5 bases, J lost 3 bases, and 17 bases lay in between. Per the germline V gene, CDR1 is MNHNY and CDR2 is SVGAGI (reference sequence). This CDR3 is 16 amino acids long. In DNA, the CDR3 is TGTGCCAGCAGTCCCCCCCGAGCGGGTCTCAAAAACATTCAGTACTTC. As protein: CASSPPRAGLKNIQYF.

In this sample, this clonotype turned up many times. The chain joins TRBV6-5 to TRBJ2-2, with 9 bases fitting TRBD1. The CDR3 has 15 amino acids. CDR1 is MNHEY and CDR2 is SVGAGI in the germline V gene. V dropped 5 bases and J dropped 1; count of bases not matched to a gene: 2. Here the CDR3 reads CASSRQGVNTGELFF. In DNA form, the CDR3 reads TGTGCCAGCAGTCGACAGGGGGTGAACACCGGGGAGCTGTTTTTT.

This clonotype was counted ten times or more. The chain combines TRBV7-2 with TRBJ2-3, with D perhaps TRBD2 (6 bases). The CDR3 covers 14 residues. CDR1 and CDR2 (germline): SGHTA, FQGNSA. The ends were cut back, 6 bases at V and 2 bases at J, with 12 bases in the middle. This CDR3 reads CASSRGRTTDTQYF. The CDR3 DNA follows: TGTGCCAGCAGTCGGGGGAGAACCACAGATACGCAGTATTTT.

This sequence joins TRBV6-2 or TRBV6-3 and TRBJ2-7; D is ambiguous. The CDR3 has 16 residues. V was shortened by 2 bases and J by 0 bases, with 14 bases between the two germline ends. Germline lookup yields CDR1 MNHEY and CDR2 SVGEGT. The CDR3: CASSYEVLSSSYEQYF. CDR3 coding DNA: TGTGCCAGCAGTTACGAGGTCTTGTCGAGCTCCTACGAGCAGTACTTC.

This clonotype was recorded a few times. In nucleotides, the CDR3 is TGCAGTGCTCCCCGTGCGGGGGCGAAATTGACCGGGGAGCTGTTTTTT. This codes for CSAPRAGAKLTGELFF. The chain recombines TRBV20-1 with TRBJ2-2; D may be TRBD2 (7 bases). The V and J ends lost 5 bases and 5 bases respectively, with 21 bases between them. The CDR3 contains 16 residues. CDR1 and CDR2 from the germline V gene are DFQATT and SNEGSKA (reference sequence).

This clonotype was detected a few times. This chain uses TRBV6-6 with TRBJ2-1, with TRBD2 identical over 7 bases. This CDR3 has 15 amino acids. The germline gives CDR1 MNHNY, CDR2 SVGAGI (reference sequence). Losses at the gene ends were 0 bases for V and 5 bases for J; bases not matched to a gene: 4. CDR3 residues: CASSYSYRGDNEQFF. Written as DNA, the CDR3 is TGTGCCAGCAGTTACTCGTATCGGGGGGACAATGAGCAGTTCTTC.

This sequence joins TRBV5-1 and TRBJ2-2; 8 positions agree with TRBD1. Trimming cost V 5 bases and J 5 bases; bases outside gene matches: 5. There are 14 residues in the CDR3. The germline V gene encodes CDR1 SGHRS and CDR2 YFSETQ. In DNA, the CDR3 is TGCGCCAGCAGGAAAACAGGGGGGACCGGGGAGCTGTTTTTT. Translation: CASRKTGGTGELFF. The full variable domain, completed using reference TRBV5-1 and TRBJ2-2, is KAGVTQTPRYLIKTRGQQVTLSCSPISGHRSVSWYQQTPGQGLQFLFEYFSETQRNKGNFPGRFSGRQFSNSRSEMNVSTLELGDSALYLCASRKTGGTGELFFGEGSRLTVL.

The J gene is TRBJ1-1, the V gene TRBV11-3; D is unclear. CDR3 length: 13 residues. V was shortened by 5 bases and J by 5 bases, with 12 bases between the two germline ends. The germline CDR1 and CDR2 sequences are SGHNT and YENEEA. Here the CDR3 DNA reads TGTGCCAGCAGCCTGGGTTTCGGTACTGAAGCTTTCTTT. It yields the protein CASSLGFGTEAFF.

This sequence joins TRBV12-3 or TRBV12-4 and TRBJ1-1, with D possibly matching TRBD1 (5 bases). Trimming shortened V by 6 bases and J by 0 bases, and 11 bases separated the two germline ends. CDR3 length: 14 residues. The CDR3 reads CASRATGLNTEAFF. The CDR3 DNA is TGTGCCAGCAGAGCCACAGGTTTGAACACTGAAGCTTTCTTT.

This clonotype was seen a handful of times. This sequence joins TRBV20-1 and TRBJ1-2; TRBD1 agrees at 7 bases. Germline CDR1 reads DFQATT; CDR2 reads SNEGSKA (reference sequence). The junction had 10 bases not matched to a gene; V was cut back by 7 bases and J by 2 bases. The CDR3 runs to 14 residues. CDR3 nucleotide sequence: TGCAGTGTCAGACAGGGCGCATCCAACTATGGCTACACCTTC. This encodes CSVRQGASNYGYTF.

This clonotype was seen more than once but under ten times. The chain combines TRBV6-1 with TRBJ2-3; the D is unclear. Germline-derived CDR1 and CDR2 are MNHNS and SASEGT. V dropped 7 bases and J dropped 2 bases, with 10 bases sitting between them. This CDR3 region has 13 residues. The CDR3 protein is CASTAVYTDTQYF. For the CDR3, the DNA is TGTGCCAGCACCGCGGTGTACACAGATACGCAGTATTTT.

The chain uses TRBV7-9 and TRBJ2-7, with 9 nucleotides matching TRBD2. CDR1 SEHNR and CDR2 FQNEAQ come from the germline V gene (reference sequence). The CDR3 has 16 amino acids. J lost 6 bases, V lost 3 bases, and 12 bases had no gene match. The CDR3 DNA reads TGTGCCAGCAGCTTCGGGAAGAGACTAGCGGTAGTCGAGCAGTACTTC. Translated, it gives CASSFGKRLAVVEQYF. The entire variable domain, with the rest obtained from reference TRBV7-9 and TRBJ2-7, is as follows: DTGVSQNPRHKITKRGQNVTFRCDPISEHNRLYWYRQTLGQGPEFLTYFQNEAQLEKSRLLSDRFSAERPKGSFSTLEIQRTEQGDSAMYLCASSFGKRLAVVEQYFGPGTRLTVT.

This clonotype turned up a few times. V is TRBV12-3 or TRBV12-4 and J is TRBJ2-5, with TRBD1 matching over 7 bases. The V segment lost 2 bases and the J segment 4 bases; nucleotides outside the gene matches: 4. This CDR3 spans 14 amino acids. In DNA form, the CDR3 reads TGTGCCAGCAGTTTACAGGGGGTCGTAGAGACCCAGTACTTC. It codes for CASSLQGVVETQYF.

The rearrangement joins TRBV4-1 to TRBJ1-5; 7 bases align to TRBD1. Germline V gene data show CDR1 as MGHRA and CDR2 as YSYEKL. The J segment lost 2 bases and the V segment lost 1 base, leaving 2 bases of the junction unmatched. The length of the CDR3 is 15 residues. The CDR3 here is CASSQADRGNQPQHF. The CDR3 bases are TGCGCCAGCAGCCAAGCCGACAGGGGCAATCAGCCCCAGCATTTT.

This clonotype showed up just a few times. J is TRBJ2-7 and V is TRBV5-5; 7 bases align to TRBD2. The germline gives CDR1 SGHKS, CDR2 YYEKEE (reference sequence). With 4 bases clipped from V and 7 bases from J, the junction kept 8 bases outside the gene matches. The CDR3 has 13 residues. This CDR3 reads CASSRSQGGEQYV. The CDR3 region has the DNA TGTGCCAGCAGCCGAAGCCAGGGAGGGGAGCAGTACGTC.

This clonotype was seen more than once but under ten times. The chain couples TRBV20-1 to TRBJ2-1; the D is unclear. CDR3 length: 14 residues. Trimming took off 2 bases at V and 6 bases at J, with 14 bases between the two ends. Germline V gene sequence: CDR1 DFQATT, CDR2 SNEGSKA (reference sequence). The CDR3 loop is CSARWQNPLNEQFF. CDR3 nucleotides: TGCAGTGCTAGATGGCAGAATCCCCTCAATGAGCAGTTCTTC.

The V and J genes are TRBV29-1 and TRBJ2-4, with D uncertain. The CDR3 runs to 14 residues. Germline V gene lookup returns CDR1 SQVTM and CDR2 ANQGSEA. Trimming took 2 bases from V and 0 from J, leaving 8 bases between them. The CDR3 nucleotides read TGCAGCGTTGAAAACGGAGTAGCCAAAAACATTCAGTACTTC. It encodes CSVENGVAKNIQYF.